The clone carrying this TCR beta chain was detected once. This specimen belongs to a study of blood T cell repertoires in COVID-19. About the research overall: Acute and convalescent COVID-19 specimens originated in the United States, Italy and Spain. T cells, B-cell-depleted T cells, or PBMCs provided the cDNA or gDNA that served as material.

In the study's own analysis: Reference gene primer amplification in the assay estimated nucleated cell counts. TCRdb keeps only in-frame clones here, not all; method: immunoSEQ multiplex PCR. V and J calls plus clone size are reproduced from that table; the DNA served to infer D and trimming. The sample lists about 24,000 clones; around 90% were seen once. V was shortened by 1 base and J by 7 bases, with 11 bases between the two germline ends. CDR3 length equals 13 residues. Germline-derived CDR1 and CDR2 are SGHVS and FQNEAQ. This chain joins TRBV7-8 and TRBJ2-7; D is undetermined. This clonotype originated in a man between 70 and 80 years old with active COVID-19. Source material: peripheral blood. The CDR3, as DNA: TGTGCCAGCAGCTTAGTCCAGTTGAGGGAGCAGTACTTC. This encodes CASSLVQLREQYF. Filled out from reference TRBV7-8 and TRBJ2-7, the complete variable domain reads GAGVSQSPRYKVAKRGQDVALRCDPISGHVSLFWYQQALGQGPEFLTYFQNEAQLDKSGLPSDRFFAERPEGSVSTLKIQRTQQEDSAVYLCASSLVQLREQYFGPGTRLTVT.